This TCR beta chain was recorded in a study of shared clonotypes between healthy human individuals. CDR1 and CDR2 (germline): MGHRA, YSYEKL. CDR3 length: 16 amino acids. Trimming shortened V by 0 bases and J by 0 bases, and 9 bases separated the two germline ends. Sequenced by immunoSEQ multiplex PCR; TCRdb stores in-frame clones only, minus some. The repertoire has 2 million to 2.5 million clones, approximately 96% of them found once; the top ten carry approximately 0.13%. This rearrangement joins TRBV4-1 to TRBJ1-5; D not certain. Sample: naive CD4+ T cells sorted from blood. Subset here: CD45RA+ positively selected. The TCR sequence derives from a young man in good health. The CDR3 reads CASSQEYGLSNQPQHF. The CDR3 bases are TGCGCCAGCAGCCAAGAATACGGCCTTAGCAATCAGCCCCAGCATTTT.